The 18 T cell receptor beta chains given below trace back to one sample, sequenced in a study of blood T cell repertoires in COVID-19 (TCRdb year 2020). The method was the immunoSEQ multiplex PCR assay. Held by TCRdb, this immuneACCESS table contains in-frame sequences only and omits some clones. Under half of the omission traces to an unresolved V gene where checked; the cause of the rest is unknown. The sample table shows roughly 310,000 clones, and approximately 90% are seen once. 4% of the sample goes to the ten largest clones. The sequenced material came from peripheral blood. The receptor source for this set is a woman in her fifties or sixties with active or convalescent COVID-19.

The genes are TRBV5-1 and TRBJ2-5; D may be TRBD1 (5 bases). CDR1 SGHRS and CDR2 YFSETQ come from the germline V gene. CDR3 size: 15 residues. V was pared by 3 bases and J by 2 bases, with 14 bases between. This CDR3 is CASSSGWGPQETQYF. Here the CDR3 DNA reads TGCGCCAGCAGCTCCGGGTGGGGCCCTCAAGAGACCCAGTACTTC. The full variable domain, rest sourced from reference TRBV5-1 and TRBJ2-5, is KAGVTQTPRYLIKTRGQQVTLSCSPISGHRSVSWYQQTPGQGLQFLFEYFSETQRNKGNFPGRFSGRQFSNSRSEMNVSTLELGDSALYLCASSSGWGPQETQYFGPGTRLLVL.

The chain uses TRBV4-2 and TRBJ1-5, with 10 bases matching TRBD1. Germline V CDR1 and CDR2: LGHNA, YNFKEQ. V gave up 0 bases and J gave up 1 base; unmatched junction bases: 6. This CDR3 spans 18 amino acids. The DNA of the CDR3 is TGTGCCAGCAGCCAAGATCGACAGGGGGCAAGGAGCAATCAGCCCCAGCATTTT. Translating it yields CASSQDRQGARSNQPQHF.

V usage is TRBV7-3 and J usage is TRBJ2-4; the D gene is possibly TRBD1 (6 bases). Germline V lookup: CDR1 SGHTA, CDR2 FQGTGA. There are 15 residues in the CDR3. The V and J ends lost 4 bases and 6 bases respectively, with 16 bases between them. The CDR3 bases are TGTGCCAGCAGCTCAATGGGGGCCCGAGGAAACATTCAGTACTTC. It specifies CASSSMGARGNIQYF.

V usage is TRBV30 and J usage is TRBJ2-3, with 9 positions matching TRBD2. V gave up 0 bases and J gave up 5 bases; unmatched junction bases: 6. CDR3 size: 15 residues. Germline values: CDR1 GTSNPN, CDR2 SVGIG (reference sequence). The CDR3 DNA reads as TGTGCCTGGAGTGTGTTTCCAGCGGGGGGAGATACGCAGTATTTT. Protein: CAWSVFPAGGDTQYF. Full variable domain (rest looked up from reference TRBV30 and TRBJ2-3): SQTIHQWPATLVQPVGSPLSLECTVEGTSNPNLYWYRQAAGRGLQLLFYSVGIGQISSEVPQNLSASRPQDRQFILSSKKLLLSDSGFYLCAWSVFPAGGDTQYFGPGTRLTVL.

About this clone itself: Distinct nucleotide sequences in the sample also encode this CDR3. The J gene is TRBJ1-1, the V gene TRBV5-4, with TRBD1 matching over 7 bases. CDR1 and CDR2 (germline): SGHNT, YYREEE (reference sequence). V lost 0 bases to trimming and J lost 1 base; unmatched junction nucleotides: 0. The CDR3 sequence is 14 residues long. In DNA form, the CDR3 reads TGTGCCAGCAGCTTGGACAGGGGGAACACTGAAGCTTTCTTT. Residues: CASSLDRGNTEAFF.

The V and J genes are TRBV5-6 and TRBJ1-1; 8 bases are shared with TRBD1. The CDR3 consists of 14 residues. After removal of 3 bases from V and 4 bases from J, the junction contained 5 bases not matched to a gene. Germline V gives CDR1 SGHDT, CDR2 YYEEEE. The CDR3, as DNA: TGTGCCAGCAGCTCCATACAGGGGGGCACTGAAGCTTTCTTT. Translated, it gives CASSSIQGGTEAFF.

As to this clone: Other nucleotide sequences from this sample produce the same CDR3. This rearrangement joins TRBV19 to TRBJ1-1; D gene unclear. CDR1 and CDR2 (germline): LNHDA, SQIVND (reference sequence). The V gene lost 0 bases and the J gene lost 5 bases, with 7 bases spanning the gap. The CDR3 loop spans 13 amino acids. The CDR3 DNA reads as TGTGCCAGTAGTATAGAGGGCTTTACTGAAGCTTTCTTT. Amino acid sequence: CASSIEGFTEAFF.

The chain combines TRBV30 with TRBJ1-3; D might be TRBD1 (6 bases). This CDR3 has 16 amino acids. Germline values: CDR1 GTSNPN, CDR2 SVGIG (reference sequence). Trimming pared 2 bases from V and 0 bases from J, leaving 14 bases between. The CDR3 region is CAWSYGQFFSGNTIYF. CDR3 sequence (DNA): TGTGCCTGGAGTTACGGACAGTTCTTCTCTGGAAACACCATATATTTT.

The chain is built from TRBV4-1 and TRBJ2-7, with a tentative D call TRBD1 (6 bases). The CDR3 is 15 amino acids. The V and J ends lost 5 bases and 2 bases respectively, with 16 bases between them. The V gene's germline CDR1 is MGHRA and CDR2 YSYEKL. CDR3 loop: CASSYRVDGPYEQYF. DNA of the CDR3: TGCGCCAGCAGCTACAGGGTCGATGGGCCCTACGAGCAGTACTTC.

V usage is TRBV5-4 and J usage is TRBJ2-5; D gene unclear. V gave up 2 bases and J gave up 4 bases, with 9 bases separating them. Germline CDR1 is SGHNT and CDR2 is YYREEE (reference sequence). The CDR3 sequence is 13 residues long. The DNA of the CDR3 is TGTGCCAGCAGCTTTTCTGCCAGAGAGACCCAGTACTTC. It translates to CASSFSARETQYF.

V gene TRBV9 combines with J gene TRBJ2-1; 11 bases align to TRBD2. V lost 0 bases to trimming and J lost 5 bases; unmatched junction nucleotides: 7. The CDR3 is 17 amino acids. The germline V gene encodes CDR1 SGDLS and CDR2 YYNGEE. CDR3 nucleotide sequence: TGTGCCAGCAGCGTAGGGGTAACTAGCGGGAGCCACAATGAGCAGTTCTTC. Its protein product is CASSVGVTSGSHNEQFF.

The V call is TRBV6-6, the J call TRBJ1-2, with TRBD1 identical over 8 bases. This CDR3 is built from 14 residues. Germline V gene lookup returns CDR1 MNHNY and CDR2 SVGAGI (reference sequence). The V segment lost 2 bases and the J segment 3 bases; nucleotides outside the gene matches: 2. Here the CDR3 DNA reads TGTGCCAGCAGTTACCAGGGACAGGACTATGGCTACACCTTC. Its translation: CASSYQGQDYGYTF.

The J gene is TRBJ2-7, the V gene TRBV10-3, with a weak D call TRBD1 (6 bases). Germline CDR1 ENHRY, CDR2 SYGVKD. CDR3 length: 12 residues. V lost 10 bases to trimming and J lost 1 base, with 11 bases between them. DNA of the CDR3: TGTGCCACCCGACAGGATTCCTACGAGCAGTACTTC. Protein product: CATRQDSYEQYF.

This chain links TRBV12-5 with TRBJ1-5; D is ambiguous. Germline V gives CDR1 LGHNT, CDR2 FRNRAP. V shed 2 bases and J shed 6 bases, with 8 bases lying between them. This CDR3 contains 13 residues. This CDR3 is CASGLPRGQPQHF. In DNA form, the CDR3 reads TGTGCTAGTGGTTTGCCCCGCGGTCAGCCCCAGCATTTT.

The V and J genes are TRBV9 and TRBJ2-1; 12 bases are a match to TRBD2. The CDR3 consists of 17 residues. Germline trimming cut 0 bases from V and 10 bases from J; bases unmatched to any gene: 11. CDR1 and CDR2 from the germline V gene are SGDLS and YYNGEE. CDR3 bases: TGTGCCAGCAGCGTAGCGGGATCGGGACTAGCGGGTGGAGAGCAGTTCTTC. It yields the protein CASSVAGSGLAGGEQFF.

The chain recombines TRBV18 with TRBJ2-7; 14 bases are shared with TRBD2. Trimming took 2 bases from V and 9 from J; bases not matched to a gene: 3. In germline, CDR1 is KGHSH, CDR2 LQKENI. The CDR3 extends over 14 amino acids. In nucleotides, the CDR3 is TGTGCCAGCTCACCAGGGACTAGCGGGGGCCCGCAGTACTTC. It translates to CASSPGTSGGPQYF. The whole variable domain, filled in from reference TRBV18 and TRBJ2-7, reads NAGVMQNPRHLVRRRGQEARLRCSPMKGHSHVYWYRQLPEEGLKFMVYLQKENIIDESGMPKERFSAEFPKEGPSILRIQQVVRGDSAAYFCASSPGTSGGPQYFGPGTRLTVT.

This chain connects TRBV28 to TRBJ1-5; 10 bases map to TRBD1. The germline gives CDR1 MDHEN, CDR2 SYDVKM. The CDR3 has 14 amino acids. The trim removed 3 bases at V and 7 bases at J, leaving 3 bases unmatched. The CDR3 nucleotides read TGTGCCAGCAGTTTGGACAGGGGGGGCCAGCCCCAGCATTTT. Translation: CASSLDRGGQPQHF.

The V and J genes are TRBV7-3 and TRBJ2-1; 11 bases align to TRBD2. V dropped 5 bases and J dropped 0; count of bases not matched to a gene: 15. Germline-derived CDR1 and CDR2 are SGHTA and FQGTGA. This CDR3 contains 20 residues. The CDR3 nucleotides read TGTGCCAGCAGCCCCACGCTAGCGGGAGGCATGAGGGACTCCTACAATGAGCAGTTCTTC. Translated, it gives CASSPTLAGGMRDSYNEQFF.